These 26 T cell receptor beta chains were all obtained from the same sample, sequenced in a study of vaccination and CD4 T cells after COVID-19. Sequenced with the Oncomine TCR Beta short-read assay was DNA taken from cultured CD4+ T cells. TCRdb re-derived calls from the PCR reads in MiXCR, one entry per CDR3 protein. The sample records roughly 20,000 distinct CDR3 sequences, about four fifths being singletons. Stated treatment: roughly 10-day PBMC culture with coronavirus spike peptide pools or control peptides (ViraFEST assay). Their antigens are not known. Sequences were derived from CD4+ T cells from blood, cultured in vitro, sampled after SARS-CoV-2 vaccination. Every receptor here comes from a human donor who received a COVID-19 vaccine.

J is TRBJ2-7 and V is TRBV2; D is perhaps TRBD2 (5 bases). The CDR3 consists of 16 residues. The germline V and J ends were trimmed by 1 base and 6 bases, with 19 bases remaining between them. Looked up from germline, CDR1 is SNHLY and CDR2 is FYNNEI. CDR3 nucleotide sequence: TGTGCCAGCAGTGAAGGGCGGCGGGCCCTTTGGAGCGAGCAGTACTTC. It translates to CASSEGRRALWSEQYF.

CDR3 in DNA: TGTGCCAGTAGTGTTGGGACTAGCGTTTCCGGGGAGCTGTTTTTT. It is translated as CASSVGTSVSGELFF. This chain uses TRBV19 with TRBJ2-2; TRBD2 agrees at 10 bases. J lost 6 bases, V lost 5 bases, and 6 bases had no gene match. The CDR3 covers 15 residues. Germline values: CDR1 LNHDA, CDR2 SQIVND (reference sequence).

This chain joins TRBV30 and TRBJ2-4; possibly TRBD1 for D (7 bases). Germline CDR1 GTSNPN, CDR2 SVGIG (reference sequence). V lost 3 bases and J lost 0, with 15 bases in between. The CDR3 length is 16 residues. CDR3: CAWSARGDLAKNIQYF. CDR3 nucleotide sequence: TGTGCCTGGAGCGCCAGGGGGGATCTAGCCAAAAACATTCAGTACTTC.

CDR3 sequence reads: CSARVTETQYF. CDR3 sequence (DNA): TGCAGTGCTAGAGTAACCGAGACCCAGTACTTC. V usage is TRBV20-1 and J usage is TRBJ2-5; D is undetermined. Germline CDR1 is DFQATT and CDR2 is SNEGSKA (reference sequence). Deletions cut 1 base from V and 5 bases from J, with 5 bases between. The CDR3 runs 11 residues.

J is TRBJ2-2 and V is TRBV20-1; TRBD2 agrees at 8 bases. The CDR3 totals 15 residues. The germline V gene encodes CDR1 DFQATT and CDR2 SNEGSKA (reference sequence). The V and J ends lost 0 bases and 4 bases, in that order; junction bases with no gene match: 4. CDR3 amino acids: CSARDLSGVTGELFF. CDR3 nucleotide sequence: TGCAGTGCTAGAGATCTTAGCGGGGTCACCGGGGAGCTGTTTTTT.

The J gene is TRBJ2-1, the V gene TRBV19; 7 bases are shared with TRBD1. Per the germline V gene, CDR1 is LNHDA and CDR2 is SQIVND (reference sequence). This CDR3 comprises 14 residues. The trim removed 6 bases at V and 1 base at J, leaving 3 bases unmatched. The CDR3 loop reads CASRPGQSYNEQFF. Here the CDR3 DNA reads TGTGCCAGTAGGCCGGGACAGTCCTACAATGAGCAGTTCTTC.

The chain couples TRBV24-1 to TRBJ2-3, with D perhaps TRBD1 or TRBD2 (6 bases each). Germline CDR1 is KGHDR and CDR2 is SFDVKD. The CDR3 loop spans 15 amino acids. V was trimmed by 0 bases and J by 4 bases, leaving 10 bases between them. CDR3 amino acids: CATSDLMGGSDTQYF. The CDR3 DNA follows: TGTGCCACCAGTGATTTGATGGGGGGCTCAGATACGCAGTATTTT.

In regard to this clonotype: Relative to the germline gene, one junction end is altered; a read error may explain this. The chain employs TRBV2 and TRBJ1-1; D might be TRBD1 (6 bases). This CDR3 comprises 15 residues. The germline V gene encodes CDR1 SNHLY and CDR2 FYNNEI. Here the CDR3 DNA reads TGTGCCAGCAGTTGGACTGGGGGCGTTGACACTGAAGCTTCCTTT. Protein: CASSWTGGVDTEASF.

This clonotype was counted only a few times. The V call is TRBV7-8, the J call TRBJ1-5; the D gene is possibly TRBD1 (5 bases). This CDR3 is 16 amino acids long. Germline CDR1 SGHVS, CDR2 FQNEAQ. With 5 bases removed from V and 1 base from J, the gap between germline ends came to 15 bases. CDR3 amino acids: CASSPRLWGSNQPQHF. DNA for the CDR3: TGTGCCAGCAGCCCCAGGCTTTGGGGGAGCAATCAGCCCCAGCATTTT.

The chain is built from TRBV6-1 and TRBJ2-3; TRBD2 agrees at 12 bases. This CDR3 contains 19 residues. Germline V gives CDR1 MNHNS, CDR2 SASEGT. With V trimmed by 8 bases and J by 2 bases, 17 bases remained unmatched. DNA for the CDR3: TGTGCCAGCCGACTCCGACTAGCGGGGGCCCAAAGCTACACAGATACGCAGTATTTT. Residues: CASRLRLAGAQSYTDTQYF.

The chain carries TRBV7-2 and TRBJ1-1, with D possibly TRBD1 on 5 matching bases. The ends were cut back, 1 base at V and 8 bases at J, with 14 bases in the middle. Germline V lookup: CDR1 SGHTA, CDR2 FQGNSA. The CDR3 sequence is 14 residues long. The CDR3 here is CASSLDYTGTEAFF. The CDR3 DNA follows: TGTGCCAGCAGCTTAGATTATACGGGGACCGAAGCTTTCTTT. The whole variable domain, filled in from reference TRBV7-2 and TRBJ1-1, reads GAGVSQSPSNKVTEKGKDVELRCDPISGHTALYWYRQSLGQGLEFLIYFQGNSAPDKSGLPSDRFSAERTGGSVSTLTIQRTQQEDSAVYLCASSLDYTGTEAFFGQGTRLTVV.

This clonotype was observed once. The chain is built from TRBV19 and TRBJ1-1, with D unclear. Germline CDR1 is LNHDA and CDR2 is SQIVND (reference sequence). The CDR3 contains 13 residues. V lost 4 bases, J lost 0 bases, and 6 bases lay in between. Here the CDR3 DNA reads TGTGCCAGTAGTAGAGTTATGAACACTGAAGCTTTCTTT. It codes for CASSRVMNTEAFF.

The gene calls are TRBV20-1 and TRBJ1-2; 9 bases match TRBD1. The germline V gene encodes CDR1 DFQATT and CDR2 SNEGSKA (reference sequence). The CDR3 sequence is 15 residues long. With V trimmed by 4 bases and J by 0 bases, 6 bases remained unmatched. CDR3 DNA sequence: TGCAGTGCTATAAAACAGGGGGCGACTAACTATGGCTACACCTTC. Translating gives CSAIKQGATNYGYTF.

The CDR3 nucleotides are TGTGCCAGCAGTGTCCTCCTGGGGTCTAGCGGGGGGGTGGATACGCAGTATTTT. Amino acid sequence: CASSVLLGSSGGVDTQYF. The chain links TRBV6-1 to TRBJ2-3; 12 bases map to TRBD2. The germline V gene has CDR1 MNHNS and CDR2 SASEGT. Trimming at V came to 4 bases and at J to 6 bases, leaving 14 bases not matched to a gene. The CDR3 loop spans 18 amino acids.

This clonotype was seen a single time. V is TRBV7-7 and J is TRBJ2-5; 8 nucleotides align to TRBD2. CDR3 length: 16 amino acids. V shed 0 bases and J 5 bases; nucleotides not matched to a gene: 8. Looked up from germline, CDR1 is SSHAT and CDR2 is FNYEAQ (reference sequence). Written as DNA, the CDR3 is TGTGCCAGCAGCTTAGCTGGGCTAGCGGGCGGTGAGACCCAGTACTTC. The encoded protein is CASSLAGLAGGETQYF.

The CDR3 DNA reads as TGTGCCACCAGTGAGGGGGACAGTAATTCACCCCTCCACTTT. Encoded protein: CATSEGDSNSPLHF. The chain couples TRBV24-1 to TRBJ1-6, with TRBD1 matching 7 bases. The CDR3 is 14 amino acids. The V gene's germline CDR1 is KGHDR and CDR2 SFDVKD. V lost 4 bases to trimming and J lost 6 bases; unmatched junction nucleotides: 2.

This sequence joins TRBV25-1 and TRBJ1-4; D not resolved. V was pared by 4 bases and J by 8 bases, with 14 bases between. Germline lookup yields CDR1 MGHDK and CDR2 SYGVNS. The CDR3 totals 14 residues. CDR3 protein: CASSGPRSGEKLFF. The CDR3 DNA follows: TGTGCCAGCAGTGGACCACGGTCAGGCGAAAAACTGTTTTTT.

This clonotype was detected only a few times. The chain employs TRBV25-1 and TRBJ1-2; no firm D call. The CDR3 extends over 14 amino acids. The V gene's germline CDR1 is MGHDK and CDR2 SYGVNS. Trimming removed 0 bases from V and 1 base from J, with 6 bases in between. The CDR3 bases are TGTGCCAGCAGTGAATATGGTGTTAACTATGGCTACACCTTC. This translates into CASSEYGVNYGYTF.

The chain has TRBV20-1 and TRBJ1-2; TRBD1 matches 8 bases. Trimming cost V 2 bases and J 2 bases; bases outside gene matches: 4. This CDR3 is 14 amino acids long. Germline values: CDR1 DFQATT, CDR2 SNEGSKA (reference sequence). The CDR3 reads CSARTGTGNYGYTF. CDR3 sequence (DNA): TGCAGTGCTAGAACCGGGACAGGCAACTATGGCTACACCTTC.

The chain couples TRBV20-1 to TRBJ1-6; 7 nucleotides align to TRBD1. The ends lost 6 bases at V and 2 bases at J; junction bases unmatched: 7. The CDR3 runs 15 residues. Germline values: CDR1 DFQATT, CDR2 SNEGSKA (reference sequence). For the CDR3, the DNA is TGCAGTGCCCAGGACAGGTTCCCCTATAATTCACCCCTCCACTTT. Its protein is CSAQDRFPYNSPLHF.

The V and J genes are TRBV15 and TRBJ2-5; D might be TRBD2 (6 bases). Trimming cost V 0 bases and J 13 bases, with 15 bases left between them. The CDR3 sequence is 13 residues long. Per the germline V gene, CDR1 is LNHNV and CDR2 is YYDKDF (reference sequence). This CDR3 reads CATSRDPTSRRYF. CDR3 nucleotides: TGTGCCACCAGCAGAGATCCGACTAGTCGGAGGTACTTC.

The CDR3 sequence is CAWSETRGDGYTF. CDR3 nucleotides: TGTGCCTGGTCCGAAACAAGGGGGGATGGCTACACCTTC. The rearrangement joins TRBV30 to TRBJ1-2; perhaps TRBD1 as D (6 bases). Germline CDR1 is GTSNPN and CDR2 is SVGIG (reference sequence). CDR3 length: 13 residues. The V gene lost 5 bases and the J gene lost 6 bases, with 16 bases spanning the gap.

J is TRBJ1-3 and V is TRBV12-3 or TRBV12-4; D gene ambiguous. With 6 bases removed from V and 4 bases from J, the gap between germline ends came to 7 bases. This CDR3 spans 12 amino acids. This chain's CDR3 is CASRAGGNTIYF. The CDR3, as DNA: TGTGCCAGCAGGGCCGGCGGAAACACCATATATTTT.

The gene calls are TRBV7-9 and TRBJ1-1; D perhaps matches TRBD1 (5 bases). The V gene lost 3 bases and the J gene lost 3 bases, with 11 bases spanning the gap. Germline CDR1 is SEHNR and CDR2 is FQNEAQ (reference sequence). The CDR3 is 14 residues long. The CDR3 region has the DNA TGTGCCAGCAGCTTTACAGGTGGGGACACTGAAGCTTTCTTT. This translates into CASSFTGGDTEAFF.

The chain is built from TRBV20-1 and TRBJ2-7; a weak D match, TRBD2 (5 bases). This CDR3 region has 16 residues. Germline loops: CDR1 DFQATT, CDR2 SNEGSKA (reference sequence). Deletions cut 6 bases from V and 3 bases from J, with 24 bases between. Here the CDR3 reads CSAKHRESFFGYEQYF. As DNA, the CDR3 is TGCAGTGCCAAACATAGGGAGTCGTTTTTTGGCTACGAGCAGTACTTC.

The sample holds a few counts of this clonotype. This sequence joins TRBV6-5 and TRBJ2-7; possibly TRBD1 or TRBD2 for D (6 bases each). The CDR3 totals 16 residues. Germline CDR1 MNHEY, CDR2 SVGAGI. Trimming removed 0 bases at V and 5 bases at J, with 17 bases between. CDR3 coding DNA: TGTGCCAGCAGTTACTCCGGGGGCCCCGAATCGAACGAGCAGTACTTC. As protein: CASSYSGGPESNEQYF.